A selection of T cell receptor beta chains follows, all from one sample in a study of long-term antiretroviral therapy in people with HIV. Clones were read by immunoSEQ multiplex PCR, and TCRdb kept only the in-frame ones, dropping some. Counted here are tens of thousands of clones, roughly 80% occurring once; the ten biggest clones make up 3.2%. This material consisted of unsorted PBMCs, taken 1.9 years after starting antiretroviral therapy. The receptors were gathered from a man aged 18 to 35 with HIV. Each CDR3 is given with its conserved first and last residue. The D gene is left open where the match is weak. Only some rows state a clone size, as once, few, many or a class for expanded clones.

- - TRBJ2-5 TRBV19 CASRGRQPLETQYF TGTGCCAGTAGAGGAAGGCAGCCGCTAGAGACCCAGTACTTC
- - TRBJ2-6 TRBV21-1 CASSKVSTRSGANVLTF TGTGCCAGCAGCAAAGTAAGCACGCGCTCTGGGGCCAACGTCCTGACTTTC
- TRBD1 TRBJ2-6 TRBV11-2 CASSPLTGTGANVLTF TGTGCCAGCAGCCCCCTGACAGGGACCGGGGCCAACGTCCTGACTTTC
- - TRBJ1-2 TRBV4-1 CASSPPPGGGTGSVRYGYTF TGCGCCAGCAGCCCCCCTCCGGGTGGGGGAACAGGGTCCGTCCGCTATGGCTACACCTTC
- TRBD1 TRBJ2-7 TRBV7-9 CAISSGTGTYEQYF TGTGCCATTTCGTCCGGGACAGGGACCTACGAGCAGTACTTC
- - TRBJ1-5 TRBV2 CASSEYGTFNQPQHF TGTGCCAGCAGTGAATATGGGACCTTCAATCAGCCCCAGCATTTT
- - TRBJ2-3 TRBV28 CASSLSTGTDTQYF TGTGCCAGCAGTTTATCGACAGGCACAGATACGCAGTATTTT
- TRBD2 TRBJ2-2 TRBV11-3 CASSYNSGGGNTGELFF TGTGCCAGCAGCTACAATAGCGGGGGGGGAAACACCGGGGAGCTGTTTTTT
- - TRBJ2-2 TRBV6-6 CASSYRLSGELFF TGTGCCAGCAGTTACCGCCTATCCGGGGAGCTGTTTTTT
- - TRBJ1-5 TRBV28 CASSFPTLNQPQHF TGTGCCAGCAGTTTCCCTACATTAAATCAGCCCCAGCATTTT
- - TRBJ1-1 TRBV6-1 CASSSFQRAEAFF TGTGCCAGCAGCAGCTTTCAAAGGGCTGAAGCTTTCTTT
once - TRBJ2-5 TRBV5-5 CASSLRVIQETQYF TGTGCCAGCAGCTTGCGGGTAATCCAAGAGACCCAGTACTTC
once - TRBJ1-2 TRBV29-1 CSVRAGAYGYTF TGCAGCGTTCGGGCGGGCGCCTATGGCTACACCTTC
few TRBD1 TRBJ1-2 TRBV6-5 CASSYRDRNGYTF TGTGCCAGCAGTTACCGGGACAGAAATGGCTACACCTTC
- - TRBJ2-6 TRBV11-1 CASSLGHSGANVLTF TGTGCCAGCAGCTTAGGACACTCTGGGGCCAACGTCCTGACTTTC
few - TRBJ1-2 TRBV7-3 CASSPQHDYGYTF TGTGCCAGCAGCCCACAGCATGACTATGGCTACACCTTC
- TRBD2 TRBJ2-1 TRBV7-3 CASSFASGGPLNYNEQFF TGTGCCAGCAGCTTTGCTAGCGGGGGGCCCCTTAACTACAATGAGCAGTTCTTC
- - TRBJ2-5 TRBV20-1 CSADYQETQYF TGCAGTGCTGACTACCAAGAGACCCAGTACTTC
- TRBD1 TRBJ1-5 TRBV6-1 CASSESLQGNQPQHF TGTGCCAGCAGTGAATCTTTACAGGGGAATCAGCCCCAGCATTTT
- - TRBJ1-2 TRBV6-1 CASSSDIEYGYTF TGTGCCAGCAGCTCGGACATCGAATATGGCTACACCTTC
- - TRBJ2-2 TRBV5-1 CASSLVGRWTGELFF TGCGCCAGCAGCTTGGTGGGACGATGGACCGGGGAGCTGTTTTTT
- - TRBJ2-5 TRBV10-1 CASSESTDTNQETQYF TGCGCCAGCAGTGAGTCGACCGACACCAACCAAGAGACCCAGTACTTC
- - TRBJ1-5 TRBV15 CATSRDMAGSSNQPQHF TGTGCCACCAGCAGAGATATGGCAGGGAGCAGCAATCAGCCCCAGCATTTT
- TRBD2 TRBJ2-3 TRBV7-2 CASSSRAGGTDTQYF TGTGCCAGCAGCTCCAGAGCGGGGGGAACAGATACGCAGTATTTT
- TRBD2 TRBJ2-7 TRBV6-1 CASTGGGENYEQYF TGTGCCAGCACGGGGGGAGGGGAGAACTACGAGCAGTACTTC
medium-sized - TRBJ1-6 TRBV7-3 CASSLKRESPLHF TGTGCCAGCAGCTTAAAGAGAGAGTCACCCCTCCACTTT
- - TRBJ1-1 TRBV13 CASSPSGLMNTEAFF TGTGCCAGCAGCCCTTCCGGGTTAATGAACACTGAAGCTTTCTTT
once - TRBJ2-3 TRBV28 CASSLRQFLTDTQYF TGTGCCAGCAGTTTAAGGCAATTTCTCACAGATACGCAGTATTTT
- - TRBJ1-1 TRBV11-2 CASSLLGYRAGTEAFF TGTGCCAGCAGCTTACTGGGATACAGGGCCGGCACTGAAGCTTTCTTT
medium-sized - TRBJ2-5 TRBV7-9 CASSFDGEETQYF TGTGCCAGCAGCTTCGATGGAGAAGAGACCCAGTACTTC
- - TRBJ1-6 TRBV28 CASSPLKRGNSPLHF TGTGCCAGCAGTCCCTTGAAAAGGGGAAATTCACCCCTCCACTTT
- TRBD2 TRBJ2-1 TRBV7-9 CASSLIPAGTYNEQFF TGTGCCAGCAGCTTAATCCCAGCGGGGACTTACAATGAGCAGTTCTTC
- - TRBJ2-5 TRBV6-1 CASTRDIQETQYF TGTGCCAGCACCCGGGACATCCAAGAGACCCAGTACTTC
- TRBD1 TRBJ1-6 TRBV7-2 CASSLAPGQNSPLHF TGTGCCAGCAGCTTAGCTCCGGGACAGAATTCACCCCTCCACTTT
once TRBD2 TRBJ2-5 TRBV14 CASSQDLAGVETQYF TGTGCCAGCAGCCAAGACCTAGCGGGGGTAGAGACCCAGTACTTC
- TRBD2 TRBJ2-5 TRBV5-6 CASSLGTRSSQYF TGTGCCAGCAGCCTCGGGACTAGGAGTTCCCAGTACTTC
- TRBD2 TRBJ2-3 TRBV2 CASSEALLAGGGTQYF TGTGCCAGCAGTGAAGCTTTACTAGCGGGGGGTGGTACGCAGTATTTT
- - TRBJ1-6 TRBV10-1 CASSPAPAPSPLHF TGCGCCAGCAGCCCGGCTCCGGCTCCTTCACCCCTCCACTTT
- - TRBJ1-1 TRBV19 CASSIQGYTEAFF TGTGCCAGTAGTATCCAGGGGTACACTGAAGCTTTCTTT
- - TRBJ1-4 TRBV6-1 CASSENNRMGMKLFF TGTGCCAGCAGTGAAAATAATCGTATGGGGATGAAACTGTTTTTT
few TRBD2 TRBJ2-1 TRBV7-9 CASSLVGGISYNEQFF TGTGCCAGCAGCTTAGTGGGGGGGATCTCCTACAATGAGCAGTTCTTC
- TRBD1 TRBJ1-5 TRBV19 CASGDRGLNQPQHF TGTGCCAGTGGGGACAGGGGACTCAATCAGCCCCAGCATTTT
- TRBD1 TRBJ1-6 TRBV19 CATTTGDSPLHF TGTGCCACCACAACAGGGGATTCACCCCTCCACTTT
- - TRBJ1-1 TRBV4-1 CASSQGRGREAFF TGCGCCAGCAGCCAAGGTAGGGGACGAGAAGCTTTCTTT
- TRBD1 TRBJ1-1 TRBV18 CASSPTMQGAKGSEAFF TGTGCCAGCTCACCCACCATGCAGGGGGCGAAGGGTTCTGAAGCTTTCTTT
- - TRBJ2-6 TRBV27 CASSSLGSGANVLTF TGTGCCAGCAGTTCCCTGGGCTCTGGGGCCAACGTCCTGACTTTC
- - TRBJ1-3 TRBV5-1 CASSPGVFNGGNTIYF TGCGCCAGCAGCCCTGGAGTCTTTAATGGAGGAAACACCATATATTTT
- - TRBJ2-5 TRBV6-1 CASSEETQYF TGTGCCAGCAGTGAAGAGACCCAGTACTTC
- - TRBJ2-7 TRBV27 CASSLGASSYEQYF TGTGCCAGCAGTTTAGGAGCCTCTAGCTACGAGCAGTACTTC
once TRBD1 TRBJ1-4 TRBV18 CASSSWDRDFATNEKLFF TGTGCCAGCTCATCCTGGGACAGAGATTTTGCAACTAATGAAAAACTGTTTTTT
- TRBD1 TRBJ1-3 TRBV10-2 CASSESGTGGNTIYF TGCGCCAGCAGTGAGTCCGGGACAGGGGGAAACACCATATATTTT
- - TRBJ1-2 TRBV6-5 CASSYSFEGNYGYTF TGTGCCAGCAGTTACTCGTTCGAGGGTAACTATGGCTACACCTTC
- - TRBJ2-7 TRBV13 CASSLGDRYSYEQYF TGTGCCAGCAGCTTAGGGGACAGATACTCATACGAGCAGTACTTC
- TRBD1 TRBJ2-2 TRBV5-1 CASRRQGHTGELFF TGCGCCAGCAGGAGACAGGGGCACACCGGGGAGCTGTTTTTT